These T cell receptor beta chains were read from a single sample in a study of T cell repertoires in cytomegalovirus infection. Each CDR3 protein gets one entry after TCRdb re-called the reads with MiXCR. The sample has hundreds of thousands of distinct CDR3 sequences, almost 30% seen once; the top ten hold over 15%. Which antigens these TCRs recognize remains unknown. This specimen was cultured PBMCs, taken from culture after CMV antigen stimulation. The receptors shown here come from a human donor in good health (CMV status not recorded). Some clones in this sample may be carry-over from other donors' samples. Both conserved end residues are part of each CDR3. The D gene is left open where the match is weak. Clone sizes are given selectively: once, few, many, or a class where the clone is expanded.

d_call	v_call	j_call	clone_size	cdr3_nt	cdr3_aa
TRBD1	TRBV19	TRBJ2-1	NA	TGTGCCAGTAGTGGCTCTAGGGGACAGGGGGCGGATGAGCAGTTCTTC	CASSGSRGQGADEQFF
NA	TRBV2	TRBJ1-1	NA	TGTGCCAGCAGCCACTCGACAGATAAGAACACTGAAGCTTTCTTT	CASSHSTDKNTEAFF
NA	TRBV7-8	TRBJ2-5	many	TGTGCCAGCAGCTTAGGGTTAGACGCTGGGGAGACCCAGTACTTC	CASSLGLDAGETQYF
TRBD1	TRBV7-3	TRBJ2-3	few	TGTGCCAGCAGCTTAGGGGTGAGGACAGGGGTAACAGATACGCAGTATTTT	CASSLGVRTGVTDTQYF
NA	TRBV7-2	TRBJ1-2	many	TGTGCCAGCAGCTTCTCCTCAGGGAACTATGGCTACACCTTC	CASSFSSGNYGYTF
NA	TRBV11-2	TRBJ2-1	NA	TGTGCCAGCAGCTTAGGGGTTTGGAATGAGCAGTTCTTC	CASSLGVWNEQFF
TRBD2	TRBV7-3	TRBJ2-2	NA	TGTGCCAGCAGCTTAAGCGGGAGGGCCGGGGAGCTGTTTTTT	CASSLSGRAGELFF
NA	TRBV7-3	TRBJ2-7	few	TGTGCCAGCAGCCCTAGTGGGACACCAACCTACGAGCAGTACTTC	CASSPSGTPTYEQYF
TRBD1	TRBV7-2	TRBJ1-2	NA	TGTGCCAGCAGCTTAGTAGGGCAGGGGGCTAACTATGGCTACACCTTC	CASSLVGQGANYGYTF
NA	TRBV6-8	TRBJ2-7	NA	TGTGCCAGCAGTTATCGGCCTGGAGGGACAGCCTACGAGCAGTACTTC	CASSYRPGGTAYEQYF
NA	TRBV7-6	TRBJ2-1	NA	TGTGCCAGCAGCCAAGGGGCCCTCTCCTACAATGAGCAGTTCTTC	CASSQGALSYNEQFF
NA	TRBV6-1	TRBJ2-5	NA	TGTGCCAGCAGCTTTTCTACTGAGCGCCTGGGGACCCAGTACTTC	CASSFSTERLGTQYF
TRBD2	TRBV6-4	TRBJ2-1	few	TGTGCCAGCAGTGGGGGACACGGGGGGGCCCTGAATGAGCAGTTCTTC	CASSGGHGGALNEQFF
NA	TRBV11-2	TRBJ2-1	few	TGTGCCAGCATGCGGGATGAGCAGTTCTTC	CASMRDEQFF
NA	TRBV7-2	TRBJ2-1	few	TGTGCCAGCAGCCTCCGGTGGGAAGGTGAGCAGTTCTTC	CASSLRWEGEQFF
NA	TRBV29-1	TRBJ1-1	NA	TGCAGCGTTGGGTCGGCAGGAACTGAAGCTTTCTTT	CSVGSAGTEAFF
TRBD2	TRBV2	TRBJ2-7	NA	TGTGCCAGCAGTGAGCCGTTAGCGGGGGGGCCTGAGGACTCCTACGAGCAGTACTTC	CASSEPLAGGPEDSYEQYF
NA	TRBV28	TRBJ1-2	few	TGTGCCAGCAGTTTATCCCCCGCGGAGGCGGCCTCTGGCTACACCTTC	CASSLSPAEAASGYTF
TRBD1	TRBV19	TRBJ1-2	NA	TGTGCCAGTAGTACCGACGACAGGGGAGGTAACTATGGCTACACCTTC	CASSTDDRGGNYGYTF
NA	TRBV27	TRBJ2-7	NA	TGTGCCAGCAGTTTGCTACCCTCCTACGAGCAGTACTTC	CASSLLPSYEQYF
NA	TRBV6-5	TRBJ1-5	few	TGTGCCAGCAGTTACGGGGGGGCTCAGCCCCAGCATTTT	CASSYGGAQPQHF
NA	TRBV7-4	TRBJ2-1	few	TGTGCCAGCAGTTACAGGGTTCCTGAGCAGTTCTTC	CASSYRVPEQFF